These 14 T cell receptor beta chains came from one sample sequenced in a study of blood T cells in healthy people across ages. Together with a sample-barcoded 5' primer, a J-beta primer mix was included in a second PCR lasting about 6 to 12 cycles. One entry per CDR3 protein results from TCRdb running MiXCR on the 5' RACE reads. Of some 780,000 distinct CDR3 sequences detected, approximately 60% appear once; the ten largest clones hold about a quarter. Sequences were obtained from blood. The receptors here all came from a man aged 35 to 55 in good health.

This clonotype was counted between two and nine times. The rearrangement uses TRBV12-3 or TRBV12-4 and TRBJ2-1; 14 nucleotides match TRBD2. J gave up 13 bases and V 6 bases, and 5 bases lay outside the gene matches. This CDR3 has 13 residues. CDR3: CASSPGTSGRQFF. In DNA form, the CDR3 reads TGTGCCAGCAGCCCCGGGACTAGCGGGAGACAGTTCTTC.

The rearrangement links TRBV4-3 to TRBJ2-1; D might be TRBD1 or TRBD2, each matching 5 bases. CDR3 length: 13 amino acids. CDR1 and CDR2 from the germline V gene are LGHNA and YSLEER. V lost 2 bases and J lost 7, with 9 bases in between. This chain's CDR3 is CASSQRWGNEQFF. The CDR3 DNA follows: TGCGCCAGCAGCCAACGTTGGGGGAATGAGCAGTTCTTC.

The chain links TRBV6-2 or TRBV6-3 to TRBJ2-5; D possibly matches TRBD1 or TRBD2 (5 bases each). This CDR3 region has 14 residues. The germline CDR1 and CDR2 sequences are MNHEY and SVGEGT. Trimming shortened V by 6 bases and J by 4 bases, and 15 bases separated the two germline ends. Here the CDR3 reads CASRRGLVAETQYF. CDR3 coding DNA: TGTGCCAGCAGACGGGGCCTTGTGGCAGAGACCCAGTACTTC.

This clonotype is medium-sized. The CDR3 DNA is TGCAGCGTCGGAGGACAGGGAACAGATACGCAGTATTTT. Translated: CSVGGQGTDTQYF. The chain employs TRBV29-1 and TRBJ2-3; TRBD1 agrees at 8 bases. The CDR3 loop spans 13 amino acids. V lost 6 bases, J lost 3 bases, and 5 bases stayed unmatched. Germline V gene sequence: CDR1 SQVTM, CDR2 ANQGSEA.

V usage is TRBV6-6 and J usage is TRBJ1-5; D might be TRBD1 (6 bases). The CDR3 extends over 15 amino acids. With 5 bases removed from V and 5 bases from J, the gap between germline ends came to 16 bases. Germline V CDR1 and CDR2: MNHNY, SVGAGI (reference sequence). CDR3 bases: TGTGCCAGCAGTATTCTCGGGGAGGGGGATCAGCCCCAGCATTTT. Its translation: CASSILGEGDQPQHF.

The chain employs TRBV5-1 and TRBJ2-5; the D gene is possibly TRBD2 (5 bases). The DNA matches TRBJ2-7 better at its end, which makes the J call doubtful. The CDR3 extends over 14 amino acids. Looked up from germline, CDR1 is SGHRS and CDR2 is YFSETQ. CDR3 region: CASSLARLASEQYF. The DNA for the CDR3 is TGCGCCAGCAGCTTGGCCCGGCTAGCTTCCGAGCAGTACTTC.

The rearrangement joins TRBV7-3 to TRBJ2-3; 8 bases align to TRBD1. Germline lookup yields CDR1 SGHTA and CDR2 FQGTGA. The CDR3 length is 15 residues. The V gene end was trimmed by 6 bases and the J gene end by 0 bases; junction bases not matched to a gene: 5. CDR3 protein: CASRLTGASTDTQYF. The CDR3, as DNA: TGTGCCAGCAGGCTGACAGGGGCTAGCACAGATACGCAGTATTTT.

Worth noting for this clonotype: At one end, the junction sequence differs from germline, possibly due to a read error. The chain joins TRBV7-9 to TRBJ2-5, with 9 bases fitting TRBD1. CDR1 SEHNR and CDR2 FQNEAQ come from the germline V gene (reference sequence). This CDR3 spans 16 amino acids. CDR3 coding DNA: TGTGCCAGCACCTTATTGGCGGGACAGGGACAAGAGGCCCAGTACTTC. Amino acid sequence: CASTLLAGQGQEAQYF.

The V and J genes are TRBV20-1 and TRBJ1-4; D is unresolved. CDR3 length equals 14 residues. V lost 3 bases and J lost 0, with 8 bases in between. Germline lookup yields CDR1 DFQATT and CDR2 SNEGSKA (reference sequence). Here the CDR3 reads CSARSGATNEKLFF. CDR3 coding DNA: TGCAGTGCTAGGAGCGGGGCAACTAATGAAAAACTGTTTTTT.

The gene calls are TRBV5-6 and TRBJ1-5, with D possibly TRBD1 on 6 matching bases. The CDR3 covers 17 residues. The germline gives CDR1 SGHDT, CDR2 YYEEEE. Trimming cost V 3 bases and J 6 bases, with 22 bases left between them. The CDR3 protein is CASSSQGRGPVGQPQHF. The CDR3 DNA reads TGTGCCAGCAGCTCCCAAGGCCGGGGGCCCGTAGGTCAGCCCCAGCATTTT. Using reference TRBV5-6 and TRBJ1-5 for the parts outside the CDR3, the full variable domain is DAGVTQSPTHLIKTRGQQVTLRCSPKSGHDTVSWYQQALGQGPQFIFQYYEEEERQRGNFPDRFSGHQFPNYSSELNVNALLLGDSALYLCASSSQGRGPVGQPQHFGDGTRLSIL.

This chain uses TRBV9 with TRBJ2-1; 11 positions agree with TRBD2. Trimming cost V 3 bases and J 9 bases; bases outside gene matches: 5. This CDR3 has 14 amino acids. CDR1 and CDR2 (germline): SGDLS, YYNGEE. The CDR3 DNA reads as TGTGCCAGCAGCGAACAGGGACTAGCGGCTGAGCAGTTCTTC. Its translation is CASSEQGLAAEQFF. Based on the CDR3 plus reference TRBV9 and TRBJ2-1, the full variable domain is DSGVTQTPKHLITATGQRVTLRCSPRSGDLSVYWYQQSLDQGLQFLIQYYNGEERAKGNILERFSAQQFPDLHSELNLSSLELGDSALYFCASSEQGLAAEQFFGPGTRLTVL.

This clonotype was recorded only once. This chain uses TRBV5-1 with TRBJ2-7, with D possibly TRBD2 on 5 matching bases. The CDR3 spans 15 residues. V dropped 1 base and J dropped 2 bases, with 13 bases sitting between them. From germline, CDR1 is SGHRS and CDR2 YFSETQ. The CDR3 region is CASSLFSDTTYEQYF. The CDR3 nucleotides read TGCGCCAGCAGCTTGTTTAGCGATACTACCTACGAGCAGTACTTC.

This clonotype occurred once. The chain carries TRBV25-1 and TRBJ1-1; no clear D gene. Looked up from germline, CDR1 is MGHDK and CDR2 is SYGVNS. The CDR3 is 11 residues long. Trimming took 2 bases from V and 8 from J, leaving 6 bases between them. The CDR3 sequence is CASSETSEAFF. The CDR3 coding sequence is TGTGCCAGCAGTGAAACATCGGAAGCTTTCTTT.

The chain employs TRBV6-5 and TRBJ2-5; D might be TRBD1 or TRBD2, each matching 5 bases. The CDR3 extends over 14 amino acids. Trimming stripped 3 bases from V and 5 bases from J, with 13 bases between. Germline CDR1 MNHEY, CDR2 SVGAGI. This CDR3 reads CASSYLRGRETQYF. DNA of the CDR3: TGTGCCAGCAGTTATCTTCGGGGACGGGAGACCCAGTACTTC.